This T cell receptor beta chain was found in a study of OX40 agonist ivuxolimab in advanced cancers. General notes on the study: The costimulatory receptor OX40 (CD134) was targeted by ivuxolimab, a fully human IgG2 agonistic monoclonal antibody. Intravenous ivuxolimab was administered to patients every 2 weeks at six dose levels: 0.01, 0.1, 0.3, 1.5, 3 and 10 mg/kg. Of the roughly 51 dose-escalation patients, hepatocellular carcinoma was present in 19, melanoma in around 15, renal cell carcinoma in 9 and head and neck cancer in 9. In the dose-escalation cohort, around 80% of patients were male, and the mean age was approximately 60 years with a range of roughly 23 to 79. Patients were allowed to have had prior anti-PD-1, anti-PD-L1 or anti-CTLA-4 therapy, and approximately 40% of the dose-escalation patients had previously received checkpoint inhibitors. Partial responses occurred in three dose-escalation patients: two with cutaneous melanoma and one with hepatocellular carcinoma. Peripheral TCRbeta sequencing aimed to test whether ivuxolimab altered TCR sequence diversity and caused clonal T-cell expansion. The paper reports the monotherapy dose-escalation portion (N ≈ 50 patients) of the phase I ivuxolimab trial.

Genomic DNA was isolated from the sorted cells so that the TCRbeta CDR3 region could be sequenced. TCRbeta CDR3 regions were sequenced using the immunoSEQ Assay. The table was pulled from immuneACCESS by TCRdb, which kept in-frame rearrangements only. Such tables lose some clones; where checked, under half of the loss comes from unresolved V genes, and the rest has no known cause. For this sample there are tens of thousands of clones; about nine tenths appear just once. The ten largest clones take up around 0.79% of the sample. Patients with a history of autoimmune disease or receiving systemic immunosuppression were excluded from the trial. Peripheral blood for TCR sequencing was drawn from every dose cohort at baseline, at cycle 4 day 1 and at cycle 7 day 1. Samples came from an open-label, multicenter, first-in-human phase I dose-escalation trial of ivuxolimab. The trial enrolled adults with locally advanced or metastatic head and neck squamous cell, hepatocellular, melanoma or renal cell carcinoma. Before TCR sequencing, CD4+ and CD8+ T cells were separately sorted from peripheral blood.

For this clone: Which antigen it targets is not known. No much larger clone exists at a distance of one base, and base qualities are not known.

Trimming removed 4 bases from V and 3 bases from J, leaving 9 bases between the germline ends. CDR1 SNHLY and CDR2 FYNNEI were looked up in the germline V gene. Reading from cysteine to phenylalanine, the CDR3 counts 13 amino acids. The read is trimmed to its CDR3 DNA, 39 bases read in frame from base 1. Summary of the overall study and its limitations: Which antigens the clonally expanded peripheral T cells were specific for was not determined. In the 0.1-3.0 mg/kg groups, partial responders had among the lowest normalized peripheral clonal expansion, particularly in CD8+ T cells. After ivuxolimab, more expanded clones were found on average in CD8+ T cells than in CD4+ T cells. At doses from 0.1 to 3.0 mg/kg, clonal expansion was seen in both CD4+ and CD8+ blood T cells between baseline and week 6. Low levels of normalized T-cell clonal expansion were also seen in some patients who did not respond.

The starting material was CD4+ or CD8+ T cells sorted from blood, obtained in a trial of the OX40 agonist ivuxolimab. This sequence was found in an adult with an advanced solid tumor such as melanoma, head and neck, liver or kidney cancer. The rearrangement combines TRBV2 with TRBJ1-1; the D gene is not confidently resolved. The sequence in DNA is TGTGCCAGCAGTGGGAGGAGGGACACTGAAGCTTTCTTT. It translates to CASSGRRDTEAFF.